This TCR beta chain was sequenced in a study of blood T cell repertoires in COVID-19. The table came from immunoSEQ multiplex PCR; TCRdb's copy has only in-frame clones and leaves some out. This repertoire shows approximately 240,000 clones, roughly 82% found once; its top ten account for 4% to 6%. This CDR3 comprises 13 residues. The V and J ends lost 5 bases and 10 bases respectively, with 12 bases between them. Germline lookup yields CDR1 MNHEY and CDR2 SMNVEV (reference sequence). This TCR came from a woman aged 80 or over with active or convalescent COVID-19. The chain recombines TRBV27 with TRBJ1-6; D may be TRBD1 (5 bases). Sequenced: peripheral blood. The CDR3 spells CASSTRVGSPLHF. CDR3 nucleotide sequence: TGTGCCAGCAGTACCAGGGTTGGATCACCCCTCCACTTT.